This TCR beta chain was sequenced during a study of blood T cell repertoires in COVID-19. Some clones are missing from TCRdb's copy, which holds only in-frame ones; the method was immunoSEQ multiplex PCR. This sample has 60,000 or so clones, with around nine tenths found just once. The CDR3 has 17 amino acids. J lost 6 bases, V lost 5 bases, and 15 bases had no gene match. Per germline, CDR1 SGHDT and CDR2 YYEEEE. V usage is TRBV5-6 and J usage is TRBJ2-2, with 8 positions matching TRBD2. This TCR was recovered from a woman aged 60-75 years with active COVID-19. Sequenced sample: peripheral blood. CDR3 sequence: CASSYASIAGMAGELFF. The CDR3, as DNA: TGTGCCAGCAGTTATGCCTCAATAGCGGGGATGGCCGGGGAGCTGTTTTTT.